These T cell receptor beta chains were read from a single sample in a study of blood T cell repertoires in COVID-19. The method was immunoSEQ multiplex PCR; TCRdb's version includes in-frame clones alone and lacks a portion of them. The sample gives 250,000 to 350,000 clones, about 82% of which show up once; around 4.5% is in the top ten. Sequencing used peripheral blood. These receptors originate from a woman aged 50 to 60 with active or convalescent COVID-19. CDR3s leave out the opening cysteine and the closing phenylalanine or tryptophan. For some rows the clone size is stated as once, few or many, or as a class when expanded; others skip it.

>TRBV5-1|-
ASSLTGDWETQY
>TRBV29-1|-
SAVQGVYGYT
>TRBV6-5|-
ASSRLAGERGEQF
>TRBV3-1/TRBV3-2|-
ASSQDVGGSGELF
>TRBV4-2|-
ASSPTPWEDGYT
>TRBV5-6|-
ASSFGGRADEQF
>TRBV2|-
ASFADSSIRPGRDTETYEQY
>TRBV21-1|once
ASSKALPSGIYEQY
>TRBV27|few
ASGHWTGNNSPLH
>TRBV18|few
ASSPLRTGPSRSEAF
>TRBV29-1|-
SVVPGGRDTEAF
>TRBV11-2|-
ASSSGLADTYEQY
>TRBV28|-
ASSSPWTGANYGYT
>TRBV27|-
ASSFGQGTNEKLF
>TRBV29-1|-
SVVGGANTEAF
>TRBV3-1/TRBV3-2|few
ASSRGGQGAYEQY
>TRBV19|many
ASTTDNQPQH
>TRBV6-1|once
ASSETQISPLH
>TRBV19|-
ASSPWGSGGYEKLF
>TRBV19|-
ASRAGPNYGYT
>TRBV19|-
ASETGSSNQPQH
>TRBV6-5|-
ASRSGQSHEQY
>TRBV7-9|few
ASSFAGRGLRRNTIY
>TRBV6-5|-
ASYQSGDTEAF
>TRBV4-2|-
ASSQARVQHLSTDTQY
>TRBV5-1|-
ASSFPRGENTEAF
>TRBV5-4|-
ASSSPPGGSHYEQY
>TRBV5-1|-
ASSLAGWDRGNTEAF
>TRBV2|-
ASSVRQPATNEKLF
>TRBV28|-
ASSLKGAFYGYT
>TRBV10-3|once
AISPRGPGDTQY
>TRBV7-2|-
ASSLGTGGNTEAF
>TRBV2|-
ASSGQGITGELF
>TRBV12-3/TRBV12-4|-
ASSLAAGEQF
>TRBV12-3/TRBV12-4|-
ASSATGGVGYT
>TRBV5-4|-
ASSPRPTGNTIY
>TRBV5-1|-
ASSLNTGGTEAF